One and the same sample provided the 3 T cell receptor beta chains below, sequenced in a study of blood T cell repertoires in COVID-19. Data came from immunoSEQ multiplex PCR; TCRdb stores just in-frame clones and leaves some out. Of 55,000 to 65,000 clones detected, roughly 90% appear once; the ten largest clones hold 1.6%. The sample consisted of peripheral blood. All receptors derive from a human donor in a cohort sampled during active COVID-19.

V usage is TRBV6-6 and J usage is TRBJ1-2; possible D gene TRBD1, 6 bases. V was shortened by 8 bases and J by 8 bases, with 18 bases between the two germline ends. Looked up from germline, CDR1 is MNHNY and CDR2 is SVGAGI (reference sequence). CDR3 length equals 13 residues. The CDR3 DNA sequence: TGTGCCAGCTCCCGCCTGGACAGAGAAGGCTACACCTTC. It encodes CASSRLDREGYTF.

The chain couples TRBV11-3 to TRBJ2-7, with TRBD2 identical over 10 bases. Germline loops: CDR1 SGHNT, CDR2 YENEEA. V shed 5 bases, J shed 2 bases, and the junction held 9 bases outside the gene matches. The CDR3 length is 16 residues. DNA for the CDR3: TGTGCCAGCAGCCTGATGGGGCTAGCGGGAGCCTACGAGCAGTACTTC. Its protein product is CASSLMGLAGAYEQYF. The full variable domain, rest sourced from reference TRBV11-3 and TRBJ2-7, is EAGVVQSPRYKIIEKKQPVAFWCNPISGHNTLYWYLQNLGQGPELLIRYENEEAVDDSQLPKDRFSAERLKGVDSTLKIQPAELGDSAVYLCASSLMGLAGAYEQYFGPGTRLTVT.

The chain couples TRBV4-3 to TRBJ1-3; D remains unclear. The CDR3 spans 15 residues. Trimming took off 1 base at V and 1 base at J, with 8 bases between the two ends. CDR1 is LGHNA and CDR2 is YSLEER in the germline V gene. The CDR3 nucleotides are TGCGCCAGCAGCCAAGGGGCCGAATCTGGAAACACCATATATTTT. Its protein is CASSQGAESGNTIYF.